These 5 T cell receptor beta chains were sequenced from one sample in a study of control samples from healthy donors and cancer patients. Data came from immunoSEQ multiplex PCR; TCRdb stores just in-frame clones and leaves some out. Here the sample spans some 130,000 clones, around 93% being singletons. Sequenced material: PBMCs. The receptor set was obtained from a man aged 50 to 59 with head and neck cancer.

V usage is TRBV13 and J usage is TRBJ2-7; the match to TRBD2 covers 9 bases. Germline V gene data show CDR1 as PRHDT and CDR2 as FYEKMQ (reference sequence). The V and J ends lost 3 bases and 4 bases, in that order; junction bases with no gene match: 1. This CDR3 comprises 13 residues. This CDR3 is CASSFAGGYEQYF. The CDR3 DNA is TGTGCCAGCAGCTTTGCGGGGGGGTACGAGCAGTACTTC.

The chain carries TRBV18 and TRBJ2-3; no firm D call. The CDR3 is 14 residues long. V was cut by 1 base and J by 6 bases, with 11 bases left in between. Looked up from germline, CDR1 is KGHSH and CDR2 is LQKENI. As DNA, the CDR3 is TGTGCCAGCTCACCACGTTCTCCTAGGGATACGCAGTATTTT. This translates into CASSPRSPRDTQYF.

The chain links TRBV19 to TRBJ1-2; 8 bases match TRBD1. The junction had 5 bases not matched to a gene; V was cut back by 7 bases and J by 4 bases. The CDR3 totals 13 residues. Germline CDR1 and CDR2: LNHDA and SQIVND (reference sequence). Written as DNA, the CDR3 is TGTGCCAGTATGACACAGGGGGGCTATGGCTACACCTTC. As protein: CASMTQGGYGYTF. The complete variable domain, with remaining parts taken from reference TRBV19 and TRBJ1-2, reads DGGITQSPKYLFRKEGQNVTLSCEQNLNHDAMYWYRQDPGQGLRLIYYSQIVNDFQKGDIAEGYSVSREKKESFPLTVTSAQKNPTAFYLCASMTQGGYGYTFGSGTRLTVV.

V usage is TRBV7-9 and J usage is TRBJ1-5, with 8 positions matching TRBD1. The CDR3 loop spans 14 amino acids. From germline, CDR1 is SEHNR and CDR2 FQNEAQ (reference sequence). Trimming removed 5 bases from V and 5 bases from J; junction bases left unmatched: 5. The CDR3 nucleotides are TGTGCCAGCAGCCTCACAGGGGGTCATCAGCCCCAGCATTTT. Its translation: CASSLTGGHQPQHF.

The rearrangement joins TRBV28 to TRBJ1-4; 8 bases line up with TRBD1. Germline V gene data show CDR1 as MDHEN and CDR2 as SYDVKM. This CDR3 has 14 amino acids. J lost 5 bases, V lost 3 bases, and 2 bases had no gene match. For the CDR3, the DNA is TGTGCCAGCAGTTTTTGGACAGGGAATGAAAAACTGTTTTTT. It translates to CASSFWTGNEKLFF.